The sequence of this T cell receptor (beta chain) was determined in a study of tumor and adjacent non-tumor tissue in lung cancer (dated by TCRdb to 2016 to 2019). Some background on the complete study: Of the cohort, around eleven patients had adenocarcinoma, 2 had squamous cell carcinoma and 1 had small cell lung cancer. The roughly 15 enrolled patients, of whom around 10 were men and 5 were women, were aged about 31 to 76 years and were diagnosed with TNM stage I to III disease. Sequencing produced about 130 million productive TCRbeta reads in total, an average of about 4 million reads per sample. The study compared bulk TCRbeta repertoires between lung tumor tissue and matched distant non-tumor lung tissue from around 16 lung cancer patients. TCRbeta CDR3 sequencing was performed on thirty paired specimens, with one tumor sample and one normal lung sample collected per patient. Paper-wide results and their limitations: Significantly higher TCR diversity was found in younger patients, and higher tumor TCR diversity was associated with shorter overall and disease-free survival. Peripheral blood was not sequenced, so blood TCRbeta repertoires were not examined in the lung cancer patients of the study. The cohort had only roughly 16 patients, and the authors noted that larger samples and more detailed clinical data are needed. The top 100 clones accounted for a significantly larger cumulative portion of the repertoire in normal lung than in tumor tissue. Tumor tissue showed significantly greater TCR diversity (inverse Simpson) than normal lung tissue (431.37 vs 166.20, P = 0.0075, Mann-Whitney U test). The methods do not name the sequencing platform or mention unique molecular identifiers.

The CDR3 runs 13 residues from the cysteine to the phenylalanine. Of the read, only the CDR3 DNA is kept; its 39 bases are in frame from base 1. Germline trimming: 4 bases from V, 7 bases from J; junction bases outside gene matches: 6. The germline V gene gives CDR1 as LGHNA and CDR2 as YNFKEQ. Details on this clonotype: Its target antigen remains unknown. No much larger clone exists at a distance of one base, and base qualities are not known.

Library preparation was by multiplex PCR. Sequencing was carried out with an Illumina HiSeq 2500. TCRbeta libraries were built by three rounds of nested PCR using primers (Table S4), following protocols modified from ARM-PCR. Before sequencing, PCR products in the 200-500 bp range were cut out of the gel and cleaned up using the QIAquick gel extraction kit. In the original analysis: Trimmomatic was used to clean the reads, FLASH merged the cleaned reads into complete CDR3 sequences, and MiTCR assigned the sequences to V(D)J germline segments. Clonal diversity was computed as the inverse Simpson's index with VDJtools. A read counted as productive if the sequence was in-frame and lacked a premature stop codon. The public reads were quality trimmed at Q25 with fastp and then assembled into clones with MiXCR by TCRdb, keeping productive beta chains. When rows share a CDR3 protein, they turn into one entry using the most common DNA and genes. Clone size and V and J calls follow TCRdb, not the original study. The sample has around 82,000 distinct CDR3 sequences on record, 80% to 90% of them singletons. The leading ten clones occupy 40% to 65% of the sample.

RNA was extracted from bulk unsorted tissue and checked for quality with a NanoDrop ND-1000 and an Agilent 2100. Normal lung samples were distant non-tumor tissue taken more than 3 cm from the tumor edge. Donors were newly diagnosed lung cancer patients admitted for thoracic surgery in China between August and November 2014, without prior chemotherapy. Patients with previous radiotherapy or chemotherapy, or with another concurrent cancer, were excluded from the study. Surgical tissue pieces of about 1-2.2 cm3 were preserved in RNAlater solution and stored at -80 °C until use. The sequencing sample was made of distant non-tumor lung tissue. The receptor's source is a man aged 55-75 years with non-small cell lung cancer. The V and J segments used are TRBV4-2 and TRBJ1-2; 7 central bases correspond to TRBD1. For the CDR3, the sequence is CASSREGAGGYTF. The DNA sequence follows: TGTGCCAGCAGCCGGGAGGGGGCGGGTGGCTACACCTTC.